The 29 T cell receptor beta chains reported below all come from one sample, sequenced in a study of blood T cell repertoires in COVID-19. Only in-frame clones appear in the TCRdb table, and some are missing; sequencing was by immunoSEQ multiplex PCR. The sample carries 200,000 to 250,000 clones, 70% to 85% recorded once. Sample: peripheral blood. These receptors were taken from a man aged 50 to 59 with active or convalescent COVID-19.

CDR3 protein: CASSLKTGSSYEQYV. DNA for the CDR3: TGTGCCAGCAGCCTGAAGACAGGGAGCTCCTACGAGCAGTACGTC. The chain is built from TRBV11-2 and TRBJ2-7; 7 bases are shared with TRBD1. V shed 5 bases and J 0 bases; nucleotides not matched to a gene: 7. The CDR3 has 15 amino acids. From germline, CDR1 is SGHAT and CDR2 FQNNGV.

The chain combines TRBV7-7 with TRBJ2-5; 8 nucleotides match TRBD2. This CDR3 is built from 16 residues. The V and J ends lost 1 base and 0 bases, in that order; junction bases with no gene match: 4. Germline-derived CDR1 and CDR2 are SSHAT and FNYEAQ (reference sequence). The CDR3 is CASSLGGGPYQETQYF. The CDR3 DNA sequence: TGTGCCAGCAGCTTAGGCGGGGGGCCCTACCAAGAGACCCAGTACTTC.

J is TRBJ2-5 and V is TRBV7-9, with D possibly TRBD1 on 6 matching bases. This CDR3 comprises 15 residues. V was pared by 3 bases and J by 4 bases, with 15 bases between. Germline CDR1 is SEHNR and CDR2 is FQNEAQ (reference sequence). The CDR3 nucleotides are TGTGCCAGCAGCTTCCGACTCCGGGACATAGAGACCCAGTACTTC. Translation: CASSFRLRDIETQYF.

The chain carries TRBV5-4 and TRBJ2-1; 12 bases align to TRBD2. In germline, CDR1 is SGHNT, CDR2 YYREEE (reference sequence). The CDR3 consists of 16 residues. Trimming cost V 2 bases and J 6 bases; bases outside gene matches: 6. The CDR3 DNA reads as TGTGCCAGCAGCTTCCGGACTAGCGGGACTCCCAATGAGCAGTTCTTC. Protein sequence: CASSFRTSGTPNEQFF.

This chain links TRBV6-2 or TRBV6-3 with TRBJ1-2, with 8 bases identical to TRBD1. With V trimmed by 5 bases and J by 3 bases, 5 bases remained unmatched. The V gene's germline CDR1 is MNHEY and CDR2 SVGEGT. The CDR3 has 14 amino acids. The CDR3 here is CASSPQGVDYGYTF. The CDR3 nucleotides are TGTGCCAGCAGTCCACAGGGGGTCGACTATGGCTACACCTTC.

This clone occurred a few times. The rearrangement uses TRBV9 and TRBJ1-1; D perhaps matches TRBD1 (5 bases). The germline V gene encodes CDR1 SGDLS and CDR2 YYNGEE. The CDR3 is 14 amino acids. The V gene lost 0 bases and the J gene lost 6 bases, with 12 bases spanning the gap. The CDR3 loop reads CASSVDGGTAEAFF. Here the CDR3 DNA reads TGTGCCAGCAGCGTAGACGGGGGTACGGCTGAAGCTTTCTTT.

The V and J genes are TRBV29-1 and TRBJ1-2, with TRBD1 identical over 9 bases. Germline assignment: CDR1 SQVTM and CDR2 ANQGSEA. The CDR3 runs 14 residues. V shed 2 bases, J shed 1 base, and the junction held 2 bases outside the gene matches. The CDR3 bases are TGCAGCGTTGAAATGGGACAGGGTAACTATGGCTACACCTTC. Amino acids: CSVEMGQGNYGYTF.

This clone has a handful of counts. The chain joins TRBV7-9 to TRBJ1-6; D is undetermined. The germline V gene has CDR1 SEHNR and CDR2 FQNEAQ (reference sequence). The CDR3 covers 17 residues. V was clipped by 4 bases and J by 7 bases, with 20 bases between them. The CDR3 coding sequence is TGTGCCAGCAGCTCACCTTTTTCGGGTCCGCGGAATTCACCCCTCCACTTT. It specifies CASSSPFSGPRNSPLHF. The full variable domain, rest sourced from reference TRBV7-9 and TRBJ1-6, is DTGVSQNPRHKITKRGQNVTFRCDPISEHNRLYWYRQTLGQGPEFLTYFQNEAQLEKSRLLSDRFSAERPKGSFSTLEIQRTEQGDSAMYLCASSSPFSGPRNSPLHFGNGTRLTVT.

The V call is TRBV28, the J call TRBJ2-7, with 8 bases lining up with TRBD1. The CDR3 is 13 residues long. V was clipped by 4 bases and J by 3 bases; unmatched bases: 2. Germline CDR1 and CDR2: MDHEN and SYDVKM. This CDR3 reads CASSSGQGYEQYF. The CDR3 nucleotides are TGTGCCAGCAGTTCCGGACAGGGCTACGAGCAGTACTTC.

The chain is built from TRBV19 and TRBJ1-6; a possible D gene is TRBD1 (5 bases). CDR1 LNHDA and CDR2 SQIVND come from the germline V gene (reference sequence). There are 13 residues in the CDR3. V gave up 10 bases and J gave up 6 bases, with 13 bases separating them. The CDR3 loop reads CATQGWGNSPLHF. The CDR3 DNA is TGTGCCACTCAGGGATGGGGTAATTCACCCCTCCACTTT.

This clone has a handful of counts. The chain is built from TRBV30 and TRBJ2-3; TRBD1 agrees at 7 bases. Germline values: CDR1 GTSNPN, CDR2 SVGIG (reference sequence). The CDR3 extends over 14 amino acids. V dropped 0 bases and J dropped 2; count of bases not matched to a gene: 2. CDR3 sequence: CAWSVGTATDTQYF. CDR3 sequence (DNA): TGTGCCTGGAGTGTGGGGACAGCCACAGATACGCAGTATTTT.

This chain uses TRBV28 with TRBJ1-2, with 10 bases lining up with TRBD1. Germline loops: CDR1 MDHEN, CDR2 SYDVKM. This CDR3 spans 15 amino acids. Trimming cost V 6 bases and J 5 bases; bases outside gene matches: 9. CDR3 bases: TGTGCCAGCAGGCAGGAGGACAGGGGGACTTATGGCTACACCTTC. Translating gives CASRQEDRGTYGYTF.

A single count supports this clone. This chain joins TRBV15 and TRBJ2-1; D is unresolved. The CDR3 spans 15 residues. With 0 bases removed from V and 4 bases from J, the gap between germline ends came to 10 bases. Germline-derived CDR1 and CDR2 are LNHNV and YYDKDF (reference sequence). The CDR3 DNA sequence: TGTGCCACCAGCAGAGATCTTGACTCTTACAATGAGCAGTTCTTC. Protein product: CATSRDLDSYNEQFF.

The chain couples TRBV7-6 to TRBJ2-5; TRBD1 matches 8 bases. This CDR3 region has 14 residues. V was pared by 5 bases and J by 5 bases, with 7 bases of the junction left unmatched. CDR1 is SGHVS, CDR2 FNYEAQ, per germline. This CDR3 is CASSRTGTGETQYF. CDR3 in DNA: TGTGCCAGCAGCCGGACAGGGACGGGCGAGACCCAGTACTTC.

J is TRBJ2-1 and V is TRBV30; 7 bases agree with TRBD2. CDR1 and CDR2 from the germline V gene are GTSNPN and SVGIG (reference sequence). This CDR3 contains 15 residues. The V and J ends lost 5 bases and 5 bases, in that order; junction bases with no gene match: 12. The CDR3 sequence is CAWSSLAGSDNEQFF. The CDR3 DNA is TGTGCCTGGTCCTCATTAGCGGGTAGCGACAATGAGCAGTTCTTC.

This clone was seen only once. V is TRBV5-1 and J is TRBJ2-1; 9 nucleotides align to TRBD1. This CDR3 comprises 16 residues. V trimming: 4 bases; J trimming: 5 bases; junction bases outside the gene matches: 10. CDR1 SGHRS and CDR2 YFSETQ come from the germline V gene. CDR3 in amino acids: CASSPNPGQGHNEQFF. The CDR3, as DNA: TGCGCCAGCAGCCCTAACCCGGGACAGGGCCACAATGAGCAGTTCTTC.

DNA for the CDR3: TGTGCCGGCTCGGGACTAGCGGGAGGTAATGAGCAGTTCTTC. The encoded protein is CAGSGLAGGNEQFF. V gene TRBV10-3 combines with J gene TRBJ2-1; 15 nucleotides align to TRBD2. The germline gives CDR1 ENHRY, CDR2 SYGVKD. Trimming cost V 11 bases and J 7 bases; bases outside gene matches: 6. This CDR3 is built from 14 residues.

This clone came up once. The chain is built from TRBV11-3 and TRBJ2-1; TRBD1 matches 10 bases. This CDR3 has 15 residues. The J segment lost 5 bases and the V segment lost 5 bases, leaving 6 bases of the junction unmatched. Per germline, CDR1 SGHNT and CDR2 YENEEA. CDR3 in DNA: TGTGCCAGCAGCCCGAGGACAGGGGGTAACAATGAGCAGTTCTTC. Protein sequence: CASSPRTGGNNEQFF. The full variable domain, completed using reference TRBV11-3 and TRBJ2-1, is EAGVVQSPRYKIIEKKQPVAFWCNPISGHNTLYWYLQNLGQGPELLIRYENEEAVDDSQLPKDRFSAERLKGVDSTLKIQPAELGDSAVYLCASSPRTGGNNEQFFGPGTRLTVL.

This clone showed up just a few times. The V gene is TRBV18, the J gene TRBJ1-1, with D perhaps matching TRBD1 (5 bases). Germline loops: CDR1 KGHSH, CDR2 LQKENI. The CDR3 runs 15 residues. Trimming shortened V by 2 bases and J by 7 bases, and 17 bases separated the two germline ends. CDR3 protein: CASSPSGGGKGEAFF. The CDR3 region has the DNA TGTGCCAGCTCACCATCGGGGGGAGGTAAGGGTGAAGCTTTCTTT.

The V and J genes are TRBV3-1 (or the pseudogene TRBV3-2) and TRBJ2-7; D is unresolved. Germline V gene lookup returns CDR1 LGHDT and CDR2 YNNKEL (reference sequence). V shed 4 bases and J shed 9 bases, with 16 bases lying between them. CDR3 length: 13 amino acids. The CDR3 reads CASSPRSATGQYF. CDR3 sequence (DNA): TGTGCCAGCAGCCCCCGATCCGCCACCGGGCAGTACTTC.

V and J are TRBV28 and TRBJ1-2; weak D call: TRBD1 (6 bases). The CDR3 is 18 residues long. Trimming left V 3 bases short and J 5 bases short, with 25 bases between. From germline, CDR1 is MDHEN and CDR2 SYDVKM. The CDR3 sequence is CASSFPPGRGFYSYGYTF. For the CDR3, the DNA is TGTGCCAGCAGTTTTCCCCCGGGGAGGGGGTTCTATTCGTATGGCTACACCTTC.

V usage is TRBV6-2 or TRBV6-3 and J usage is TRBJ2-1; 9 bases fit TRBD1. This CDR3 comprises 17 residues. V shed 2 bases and J 8 bases; nucleotides not matched to a gene: 13. Germline CDR1 and CDR2: MNHEY and SVGEGT. CDR3 in amino acids: CASSYHAQGAVDHEQFF. The DNA of the CDR3 is TGTGCCAGCAGTTACCACGCACAGGGGGCAGTAGACCATGAGCAGTTCTTC.

The chain is built from TRBV29-1 and TRBJ1-2, with 9 nucleotides matching TRBD1. In germline, CDR1 is SQVTM, CDR2 ANQGSEA. V shed 6 bases and J 4 bases; nucleotides not matched to a gene: 12. The CDR3 consists of 15 residues. CDR3 nucleotides: TGCAGCGTACCGCGGACAGGGGCTCCTACCTATGGCTACACCTTC. Translation gives CSVPRTGAPTYGYTF.

The chain carries TRBV6-5 and TRBJ1-2, with TRBD1 matching 7 bases. The CDR3 sequence is 14 residues long. After removal of 4 bases from V and 6 bases from J, the junction contained 8 bases not matched to a gene. Per the germline V gene, CDR1 is MNHEY and CDR2 is SVGAGI. The CDR3 is CASSWVGGANGYTF. In DNA form, the CDR3 reads TGTGCCAGCAGTTGGGTAGGGGGCGCAAATGGCTACACCTTC.

This chain joins TRBV9 and TRBJ2-6, with D possibly TRBD2 on 6 matching bases. The germline gives CDR1 SGDLS, CDR2 YYNGEE. V shed 4 bases and J shed 0 bases, with 14 bases lying between them. This CDR3 comprises 17 residues. CDR3 coding DNA: TGTGCCAGCAGCCCCTGGGACTCGAGCTCTGGGGCCAACGTCCTGACTTTC. Translated, it gives CASSPWDSSSGANVLTF.

The chain couples TRBV7-9 to TRBJ2-1, with D perhaps matching TRBD1 (5 bases). Germline lookup yields CDR1 SEHNR and CDR2 FQNEAQ (reference sequence). The CDR3 covers 16 residues. V lost 2 bases, J lost 2 bases, and 13 bases lay in between. Here the CDR3 reads CASSLNQGGTYNEQFF. The DNA of the CDR3 is TGTGCCAGCAGCTTAAACCAGGGTGGGACCTACAATGAGCAGTTCTTC.

The V call is TRBV2, the J call TRBJ1-4, with D uncertain. Per the germline V gene, CDR1 is SNHLY and CDR2 is FYNNEI. There are 13 residues in the CDR3. V lost 6 bases to trimming and J lost 7 bases, with 12 bases between them. CDR3 DNA: TGTGCCAGCAGATCGAACGCGGGTGAAAAACTGTTTTTT. It yields the protein CASRSNAGEKLFF.

This clone has a handful of counts. The chain joins TRBV5-4 to TRBJ2-7, with 9 nucleotides matching TRBD2. This CDR3 has 13 amino acids. Germline values: CDR1 SGHNT, CDR2 YYREEE (reference sequence). The trim removed 4 bases at V and 6 bases at J, leaving 5 bases unmatched. CDR3 nucleotide sequence: TGTGCCAGCAGCGCTTCTAGCGGGACCGAGCAGTACTTC. This gives the protein CASSASSGTEQYF.

The chain links TRBV11-1 to TRBJ2-2, with D perhaps matching TRBD1 (5 bases). The CDR3 totals 16 residues. The germline V gene encodes CDR1 SGHAT and CDR2 FQDESV (reference sequence). The V and J ends lost 5 bases and 6 bases respectively, with 19 bases between them. The CDR3 is CASSQTGYQDSGELFF. CDR3 coding DNA: TGTGCCAGCAGCCAAACAGGATATCAAGACTCCGGGGAGCTGTTTTTT. Drawing the rest from reference TRBV11-1 and TRBJ2-2, the complete variable domain is EAEVAQSPRYKITEKSQAVAFWCDPISGHATLYWYRQILGQGPELLVQFQDESVVDDSQLPKDRFSAERLKGVDSTLKIQPAELGDSAMYLCASSQTGYQDSGELFFGEGSRLTVL.